This TCR beta chain was found in a study of early T cells in non-severe SARS-CoV-2 infection. Study overall: The input, bulk RNA from unsorted whole blood, was sequenced, and chains were unpaired.

Study-wide results and caveats: Clonotype matching in VDJdb favored anti-spike CD8 responses and did not capture private and CD4 specificities.

This clonotype was recorded a few times. Its antigen is undetermined. Individual cDNA molecules received unique molecular identifiers. TCRdb fed the 5' RACE reads into MiXCR, producing one record per CDR3 protein. This table has 45,000 or so distinct CDR3 sequences, over 3% appearing once. The material sequenced was whole blood. The TCR originated in an adult who was a healthcare worker with PCR-confirmed SARS-CoV-2 infection or an uninfected control (not recorded which).

This CDR3 is CASSPRTSGTDTQYF. As DNA, the CDR3 is TGTGCCAGCAGCCCCCGGACTAGCGGAACAGATACGCAGTATTTT. The V gene is TRBV7-2, the J gene TRBJ2-3; TRBD2 matches at 10 bases. This CDR3 contains 15 residues. Germline V gene lookup returns CDR1 SGHTA and CDR2 FQGNSA. The V segment lost 5 bases and the J segment 3 bases; nucleotides outside the gene matches: 5.